The rows below give T cell receptor beta chains drawn from one sample of a study of blood T cell repertoires in COVID-19. Data came from immunoSEQ multiplex PCR; TCRdb stores just in-frame clones and leaves some out. The table includes some 260,000 clones, just over 90% detected once. The sample comprised PBMCs or T cells enriched from blood (not recorded which). The receptors originated from a woman aged 18-35 years who had recovered from COVID-19. CDR3s include the opening cysteine and the closing phenylalanine or tryptophan. The order of the fields is J gene, clone size, D gene, V gene, CDR3 protein, CDR3 DNA. The D gene is left open where the match is weak. Only some rows state a clone size, as once, few, many or a class for expanded clones.

>TRBJ1-4|NA|NA|TRBV29-1
CSVEREKLFF
TGCAGCGTTGAGCGTGAAAAACTGTTTTTT
>TRBJ1-4|once|TRBD1|TRBV5-1
CASSLRTGLSANEKLFF
TGCGCCAGCAGCTTAAGGACAGGTCTGTCCGCTAATGAAAAACTGTTTTTT
>TRBJ2-3|NA|TRBD2|TRBV4-3
CASSQDRGGQDTQYF
TGCGCCAGCAGCCAAGACCGGGGGGGCCAAGATACGCAGTATTTT
>TRBJ1-2|NA|TRBD1|TRBV9
CASSVGRGGSYGYTF
TGTGCCAGCAGCGTAGGTCGAGGGGGCAGCTATGGCTACACCTTC
>TRBJ2-3|NA|TRBD1|TRBV7-9
CASSFPTGAPDTQYF
TGTGCCAGCAGCTTCCCGACAGGGGCCCCAGATACGCAGTATTTT
>TRBJ1-1|NA|NA|TRBV28
CASREDVGSEAFF
TGTGCCAGCAGGGAAGACGTGGGCAGTGAAGCTTTCTTT
>TRBJ1-1|NA|NA|TRBV11-2
CASSLVPDSVNTEAFF
TGTGCCAGCAGCTTAGTTCCGGACAGCGTGAACACTGAAGCTTTCTTT
>TRBJ2-7|NA|TRBD2|TRBV28
CASSSAGAYEQYF
TGTGCCAGCAGTTCAGCGGGGGCCTACGAGCAGTACTTC
>TRBJ1-1|NA|NA|TRBV29-1
CSVEPRLNRNTEAFF
TGCAGCGTTGAACCCAGGCTTAACAGGAACACTGAAGCTTTCTTT
>TRBJ2-2|NA|TRBD1|TRBV18
CASSPAGTGTNTGELFF
TGTGCCAGCTCACCAGCCGGGACAGGAACGAACACCGGGGAGCTGTTTTTT
>TRBJ2-2|NA|TRBD2|TRBV14
CASSQVETSGGLNTGELFF
TGTGCCAGCAGCCAAGTGGAGACTAGCGGGGGGCTGAACACCGGGGAGCTGTTTTTT
>TRBJ1-1|NA|TRBD1|TRBV13
CASSTRDRGLGTEAFF
TGTGCCAGCAGCACCCGAGACAGGGGGCTGGGCACTGAAGCTTTCTTT
>TRBJ2-4|NA|NA|TRBV2
CASRDRTGGNIQYF
TGTGCCAGCAGGGACCGGACTGGGGGGAACATTCAGTACTTC
>TRBJ2-1|NA|NA|TRBV24-1
CATSSHRESSYNEQFF
TGTGCCACCAGTTCCCACAGGGAGAGCTCCTACAATGAGCAGTTCTTC
>TRBJ1-2|NA|NA|TRBV19
CASSMGLNYGYTF
TGTGCCAGTAGTATGGGACTAAACTATGGCTACACCTTC
>TRBJ1-2|NA|TRBD1|TRBV5-4
CASSLGQANYGYTF
TGTGCCAGCAGCCTCGGACAGGCTAACTATGGCTACACCTTC
>TRBJ2-3|NA|NA|TRBV7-3
CASSSPSGTQYF
TGTGCCAGCAGCTCCCCTTCGGGTACGCAGTATTTT
>TRBJ2-3|NA|TRBD2|TRBV7-8
CASSASSGMGVSDTQYF
TGTGCCAGCAGCGCTTCTAGCGGGATGGGGGTTTCAGATACGCAGTATTTT
>TRBJ2-2|NA|NA|TRBV7-9
CASTTPRAGLTGELFF
TGTGCCAGCACGACCCCCCGCGCAGGGCTAACCGGGGAGCTGTTTTTT
>TRBJ1-2|NA|NA|TRBV5-1
CASRDGSAGGYTF
TGCGCCAGCAGAGACGGGAGTGCAGGCGGCTACACCTTC
>TRBJ1-6|NA|NA|TRBV3-1/TRBV3-2
CASSQDRDSPLHF
TGTGCCAGCAGCCAAGATCGAGATTCACCCCTCCACTTT
>TRBJ2-2|NA|NA|TRBV7-2
CASSLFSANTGELFF
TGTGCCAGCAGCCTCTTCTCTGCGAACACCGGGGAGCTGTTTTTT
>TRBJ1-2|NA|TRBD1|TRBV11-3
CASSLPRDRGHGYTF
TGTGCCAGCAGCTTACCCCGGGACAGGGGTCATGGCTACACCTTC
>TRBJ1-4|NA|NA|TRBV4-3
CASSQDGGSGTNEKLFF
TGCGCCAGCAGCCAAGATGGGGGGTCGGGTACTAATGAAAAACTGTTTTTT
>TRBJ2-2|NA|TRBD2|TRBV5-1
CASTHRLAGGRSNTGELFF
TGCGCCAGCACACACCGTCTAGCGGGGGGCCGATCCAACACCGGGGAGCTGTTTTTT
>TRBJ2-7|NA|TRBD1|TRBV24-1
CATSDPTGPYEQYF
TGTGCCACCAGTGATCCGACAGGGCCCTACGAGCAGTACTTC
>TRBJ2-3|NA|TRBD2|TRBV7-3
CASSTSAGIVTQYF
TGTGCCAGCAGCACTAGCGCCGGAATCGTTACGCAGTATTTT
>TRBJ1-5|NA|NA|TRBV6-2/TRBV6-3
CASSDDWYQPQHF
TGTGCCAGCAGTGACGACTGGTATCAGCCCCAGCATTTT
>TRBJ2-1|few|TRBD2|TRBV28
CASSKLLAGVEGEQFF
TGTGCCAGCAGCAAACTTCTAGCGGGAGTAGAGGGTGAGCAGTTCTTC
>TRBJ1-1|NA|NA|TRBV19
CASSIPLGRGTEAFF
TGTGCCAGTAGTATTCCCTTGGGGAGGGGCACTGAAGCTTTCTTT
>TRBJ1-1|NA|NA|TRBV10-3
CAISDVGGAGAFF
TGTGCCATCAGTGACGTCGGCGGGGCTGGAGCTTTCTTT
>TRBJ2-7|NA|NA|TRBV12-3/TRBV12-4
CASSPRTEYEQYF
TGTGCCAGCAGTCCCCGGACTGAATACGAGCAGTACTTC
>TRBJ2-5|NA|TRBD2|TRBV7-2
CASSLPIAGGETQYF
TGTGCCAGCAGCCTACCCATAGCGGGGGGGGAGACCCAGTACTTC
>TRBJ1-5|NA|NA|TRBV2
CASSANAPFMQPQHF
TGTGCCAGCAGCGCTAACGCTCCTTTCATGCAGCCCCAGCATTTT
>TRBJ2-2|NA|TRBD1|TRBV9
CASSATGATGELFF
TGTGCCAGCAGCGCTACAGGGGCCACCGGGGAGCTGTTTTTT
>TRBJ2-1|NA|TRBD2|TRBV27
CASSFAWEGKNEQFF
TGTGCCAGCAGTTTCGCTTGGGAGGGGAAAAATGAGCAGTTCTTC
>TRBJ2-1|NA|NA|TRBV7-3
CASSPQLQGDNEQFF
TGTGCCAGCAGCCCCCAGCTCCAGGGTGACAATGAGCAGTTCTTC
>TRBJ2-1|NA|TRBD2|TRBV10-3
CAISEGLAGIVF
TGTGCCATCAGTGAGGGGCTAGCGGGCATTGTCTTC
>TRBJ1-1|NA|NA|TRBV19
CASSIGGRGTEAFF
TGTGCCAGTAGTATCGGGGGGCGCGGCACTGAAGCTTTCTTT
>TRBJ1-2|NA|TRBD1|TRBV19
CATLTGVSDYGYTF
TGTGCCACTTTGACAGGGGTCAGTGACTATGGCTACACCTTC
>TRBJ2-3|NA|NA|TRBV19
CASSIAREDTQYF
TGTGCCAGTAGTATAGCTAGGGAGGATACGCAGTATTTT
>TRBJ2-1|NA|NA|TRBV2
CASSEWGEQFF
TGTGCCAGCAGTGAATGGGGCGAGCAGTTCTTC
>TRBJ1-3|NA|TRBD1|TRBV5-1
CASSFTGTASGNTIYF
TGCGCCAGCAGCTTCACCGGGACAGCCTCTGGAAACACCATATATTTT
>TRBJ1-1|NA|NA|TRBV5-1
CASSLSTYPNTEAFF
TGCGCCAGCAGCTTGAGCACGTACCCGAACACTGAAGCTTTCTTT
>TRBJ2-5|NA|TRBD1|TRBV5-1
CASSWAYDRGKETQYF
TGCGCCAGCAGCTGGGCGTATGACAGGGGAAAAGAGACCCAGTACTTC
>TRBJ1-1|once|NA|TRBV28
CASLNPHRELTEAFF
TGTGCCAGTCTAAATCCCCACAGGGAGCTCACTGAAGCTTTCTTT
>TRBJ1-2|NA|TRBD1|TRBV2
CASGGDRGAYGYTF
TGTGCCAGCGGCGGGGACAGGGGGGCCTATGGCTACACCTTC
>TRBJ1-1|NA|NA|TRBV20-1
CSAMFITEAFF
TGCAGTGCTATGTTCATCACTGAAGCTTTCTTT
>TRBJ2-5|NA|TRBD2|TRBV4-3
CASSQAFTGGETQYF
TGCGCCAGCAGCCAAGCCTTTACGGGGGGGGAGACCCAGTACTTC
>TRBJ1-4|NA|NA|TRBV7-9
CASSLDGFTREKLFF
TGTGCCAGCAGCTTAGATGGCTTTACAAGAGAAAAACTGTTTTTT
>TRBJ1-1|NA|TRBD1|TRBV19
CASRQGWHTEAFF
TGTGCCAGTAGACAGGGGTGGCACACTGAAGCTTTCTTT
>TRBJ2-5|NA|TRBD2|TRBV6-5
CASSYREGETQYF
TGTGCCAGCAGTTACCGGGAGGGGGAGACCCAGTACTTC
>TRBJ1-4|NA|NA|TRBV23-1
CASSQPYHSGTTNEKLFF
TGCGCCAGCAGTCAGCCATACCATTCGGGGACAACTAATGAAAAACTGTTTTTT